The 25 T cell receptor beta chains given below trace back to one sample, sequenced in a study of T cell clonality in common variable immunodeficiency. Overall study results and limits: Fewer deletions and N-nucleotide insertions were reportedly seen in common variable immunodeficiency TCR beta sequences.

For these TCRs, the target antigens are not known. Some clones are missing from TCRdb's copy, which holds only in-frame ones; the method was immunoSEQ multiplex PCR. The profile covers about 28,000 clones, none occurring a single time. What was sequenced was peripheral blood mononuclear cells. All receptors derive from a human donor with common variable immunodeficiency.

CDR3 protein: CASSQGTGGGYTF. The sequenced part of the CDR3 DNA is TGTGCCAGCAGCCAGGGGACAGGCGGCGGC. V usage is TRBV7-6 and J usage is TRBJ1-2, with 8 positions matching TRBD1. Sequencing ends 3 residues short of the CDR3 end; the germline J gene provides the rest. This CDR3 is 13 amino acids long. Germline-derived CDR1 and CDR2 are SGHVS and FNYEAQ. Supplemented by reference TRBV7-6 and TRBJ1-2, the full variable domain reads GAGVSQSPRYKVTKRGQDVALRCDPISGHVSLYWYRQALGQGPEFLTYFNYEAQQDKSGLPNDRFSAERPEGSISTLTIQRTEQRDSAMYRCASSQGTGGGYTFGSGTRLTVV.

Remarks on this clone: The read terminates 3 residues ahead of where the CDR3 ends, so the germline J gene completes it. The genes are TRBV5-6 and TRBJ2-7; unclear D gene. V shed 5 bases and J shed 5 bases, with 20 bases lying between them. Looked up from germline, CDR1 is SGHDT and CDR2 is YYEEEE. The CDR3 has 15 residues. The CDR3 bases that were read are TGTGCCAGCAGTTTTTCTCCGGGTGCTGTAAACGAG. Encoded protein: CASSFSPGAVNE. In full, the CDR3 is CASSFSPGAVNEQYF.

This clone came up a few times. The CDR3 end falls 3 residues outside the read, so it is completed with the germline J gene. The V gene is TRBV2, the J gene TRBJ2-3; 12 nucleotides agree with TRBD2. Germline V gives CDR1 SNHLY, CDR2 FYNNEI. CDR3 size: 15 residues. Losses at the gene ends were 5 bases for V and 1 base for J; bases not matched to a gene: 1. The CDR3 is CASSLAGGGTDTQYF. The sequenced CDR3 bases are TGTGCCAGCAGTCTAGCGGGGGGGGGCACAGATACG.

This clone was picked up a small number of times. CDR3 DNA (partial): TGCGCCAGCAGGGGCAGGGCACTCTTTGGCGAG. Translating gives CASRGRALFGE. The CDR3, in full, reads CASRGRALFGEQYF. The V call is TRBV5-1, the J call TRBJ2-7; a possible D gene is TRBD1 (5 bases). Coverage ceases 3 residues before the CDR3 finishes, and the germline J gene fills in the end. Germline V gene data show CDR1 as SGHRS and CDR2 as YFSETQ. The CDR3 has 14 amino acids. Trimming took off 5 bases at V and 6 bases at J, with 18 bases between the two ends.

This clone was recorded many times. The read is 3 residues too short to cover the CDR3 end, so that end is filled in from the germline J gene. This chain joins TRBV18 and TRBJ2-7; 10 positions match TRBD2. V dropped 3 bases and J dropped 5; count of bases not matched to a gene: 7. The germline V gene has CDR1 KGHSH and CDR2 LQKENI. This CDR3 contains 15 residues. CDR3 protein: CASSPLSGGADEQYF. The part of the CDR3 DNA that was read is TGTGCCAGCTCACCCCTCAGCGGGGGGGCGGACGAG.

Worth noting for this clone: Read sequence stops 3 residues before the CDR3 end, and the germline J gene provides the missing end. V gene TRBV30 combines with J gene TRBJ1-3, with 7 positions matching TRBD1. The CDR3 loop spans 16 amino acids. The trim removed 1 base at V and 5 bases at J, leaving 11 bases unmatched. Germline V gene sequence: CDR1 GTSNPN, CDR2 SVGIG (reference sequence). The CDR3 sequence: CAWSALTGSFRNTIYF. The DNA read from the CDR3 is TGTGCCTGGAGTGCCCTGACAGGGTCTTTCCGAAACACC.

A note on this clone: The CDR3 end falls 3 residues outside the read, so it is completed with the germline J gene. The chain employs TRBV6-1 and TRBJ1-2; TRBD1 matches 8 bases. The CDR3 runs to 13 residues. CDR1 and CDR2 (germline): MNHNS, SASEGT. The CDR3 spells CASSARQGTGYTF. The CDR3 DNA, read in part, is TGTGCCAGCAGTGCGCGACAGGGGACCGGC.

Worth noting for this clone: The read halts 3 residues ahead of the CDR3 end, with the missing end drawn from the germline J gene. The chain recombines TRBV7-9 with TRBJ2-7; 10 bases align to TRBD1. J gave up 5 bases and V 5 bases, and 6 bases lay outside the gene matches. This CDR3 region has 14 residues. Germline CDR1 is SEHNR and CDR2 is FQNEAQ (reference sequence). The part of the CDR3 DNA that was read is TGTGCCAGCAGCCCAGACAGGGGGCTCGACGAG. Translated: CASSPDRGLDE. The complete CDR3 reads CASSPDRGLDEQYF. Combining the CDR3 with reference TRBV7-9 and TRBJ2-7 gives the whole variable domain DTGVSQNPRHKITKRGQNVTFRCDPISEHNRLYWYRQTLGQGPEFLTYFQNEAQLEKSRLLSDRFSAERPKGSFSTLEIQRTEQGDSAMYLCASSPDRGLDEQYFGPGTRLTVT.

Many counts were recorded for this clone. The sequenced fragment ends 3 residues before the CDR3 boundary, so the rest is inferred from the germline J gene. The chain couples TRBV30 to TRBJ1-6; a weak D match, TRBD1 (5 bases). Looked up from germline, CDR1 is GTSNPN and CDR2 is SVGIG (reference sequence). The CDR3 is 14 residues long. The ends were cut back, 2 bases at V and 3 bases at J, with 8 bases in the middle. The CDR3 loop reads CAWSRGDYNSPLHF. The DNA read from the CDR3 is TGTGCCTGGAGTAGAGGGGACTATAATTCACCC.

About this clone itself: The read stops 3 residues short of the end of the CDR3; the missing end is completed from the germline J gene. The V and J genes are TRBV5-4 and TRBJ2-5, with D tentatively TRBD1 (6 bases). Germline-derived CDR1 and CDR2 are SGHNT and YYREEE (reference sequence). There are 14 residues in the CDR3. Deletions cut 4 bases from V and 2 bases from J, with 12 bases between. This CDR3 is CASSIRDTQETQYF. The covered CDR3 bases are TGTGCCAGCAGCATCCGGGACACACAAGAGACC.

Worth noting for this clone: With the read ending 3 residues before the CDR3 end, the germline J gene is used to fill in that end. This chain joins TRBV7-3 and TRBJ2-1; D unclear. This CDR3 region has 15 residues. Trimming pared 5 bases from V and 2 bases from J, leaving 13 bases between. In germline, CDR1 is SGHTA, CDR2 FQGTGA. CDR3 residues: CASSPSIAAYNEQFF. The covered CDR3 bases are TGTGCCAGCAGCCCCAGTATCGCAGCCTACAATGAG.

This clone occurred many times. CDR3 bases read: TGCAGCGTTTCTTACTCCGGGACAGGGAAAAAA. Translating gives CSVSYSGTGKK. The whole CDR3 sequence is CSVSYSGTGKKLFF. The rearrangement joins TRBV29-1 to TRBJ1-4, with TRBD1 matching over 9 bases. Read data end 3 residues before the CDR3 end; the end is taken from the germline J gene. In germline, CDR1 is SQVTM, CDR2 ANQGSEA. V lost 5 bases, J lost 9 bases, and 10 bases stayed unmatched. The CDR3 runs to 14 residues.

This clone was counted at least ten times. The read terminates 3 residues before the CDR3 end, so the remaining end is supplied by the germline J gene. This chain links TRBV5-5 with TRBJ1-2; maybe TRBD1 (5 bases). V was pared by 1 base and J by 4 bases, with 11 bases between. Germline CDR1 SGHKS, CDR2 YYEKEE (reference sequence). The CDR3 spans 14 residues. CDR3 protein: CASSLWQGGYGYTF. CDR3 DNA, as far as it was read: TGTGCCAGCAGCTTGTGGCAGGGAGGCTATGGC.

This clone was recorded at least ten times. The read terminates 3 residues ahead of where the CDR3 ends, so the germline J gene completes it. The rearrangement links TRBV20-1 to TRBJ2-1, with 12 bases lining up with TRBD2. This CDR3 spans 14 amino acids. CDR1 DFQATT and CDR2 SNEGSKA come from the germline V gene (reference sequence). With 4 bases clipped from V and 4 bases from J, the junction kept 2 bases outside the gene matches. The covered CDR3 bases are TGCAGTGCTACCGGACTAGCGGGGTACAATGAG. Its protein product is CSATGLAGYNE. In full, the CDR3 is CSATGLAGYNEQFF.

Note on this clone: Read data end 3 residues before the CDR3 end; the end is taken from the germline J gene. The V call is TRBV18, the J call TRBJ2-5, with 11 bases aligning to TRBD2. The V and J ends lost 3 bases and 5 bases, in that order; junction bases with no gene match: 8. Germline loops: CDR1 KGHSH, CDR2 LQKENI. The CDR3 has 16 amino acids. The DNA read from the CDR3 is TGTGCCAGCTCACCCCCTCTAGCGGGGGGAAGGGAGACC. Protein: CASSPPLAGGRET. The CDR3, in full, reads CASSPPLAGGRETQYF.

This clone was detected a few times. The read stops 3 residues short of the end of the CDR3; the missing end is completed from the germline J gene. This chain connects TRBV7-2 to TRBJ1-6, with D possibly matching TRBD1 (6 bases). The germline gives CDR1 SGHTA, CDR2 FQGNSA. This CDR3 is built from 14 residues. V lost 2 bases, J lost 8 bases, and 10 bases lay in between. The part of the CDR3 DNA that was read is TGTGCCAGCAGCTTAAAACAGGGTTATTCACCC. Amino acid sequence: CASSLKQGYSP. The full CDR3 is CASSLKQGYSPLHF.

This clone was observed a few times. The CDR3 end falls 3 residues outside the read, so it is completed with the germline J gene. The rearrangement uses TRBV7-9 and TRBJ2-7, with D possibly TRBD2 on 5 matching bases. Trimming pared 1 base from V and 2 bases from J, leaving 9 bases between. The CDR3 spans 14 residues. From germline, CDR1 is SEHNR and CDR2 FQNEAQ (reference sequence). The sequenced part of the CDR3 DNA is TGTGCCAGCAGCTTAGGTCGGGGTACCTACGAG. Protein: CASSLGRGTYE. The entire CDR3 protein reads CASSLGRGTYEQYF.

This clone was seen more than once but under ten times. The CDR3 spells CSARRQGVSPLHF. CDR3 DNA (partial): TGCAGTGCTAGGCGTCAGGGCGTCTCACCC. This sequence joins TRBV20-1 and TRBJ1-6, with D tentatively TRBD1 (5 bases). The CDR3 is cut off 3 residues early in the read; its end comes from the germline J gene. The CDR3 runs 13 residues. CDR1 and CDR2 from the germline V gene are DFQATT and SNEGSKA (reference sequence). The V end lost 3 bases, the J end lost 10 bases, and 13 bases lay between the germline ends.

This clone has ten or more counts. The read terminates 3 residues ahead of where the CDR3 ends, so the germline J gene completes it. This chain connects TRBV7-3 to TRBJ2-1; D not resolved. The germline V gene encodes CDR1 SGHTA and CDR2 FQGTGA. This CDR3 has 12 amino acids. Trimming shortened V by 0 bases and J by 7 bases, and 4 bases separated the two germline ends. CDR3 bases read: TGTGCCAGCAGCTTAACCGGGAATGAG. It codes for CASSLTGNE. The CDR3 in its entirety is CASSLTGNEQFF.

This clone appeared many times. The CDR3 is cut off 3 residues early in the read; its end comes from the germline J gene. The chain recombines TRBV5-1 with TRBJ1-1; D possibly corresponds to TRBD1 (6 bases). The CDR3 contains 16 residues. Trimming took off 0 bases at V and 5 bases at J, with 17 bases between the two ends. Germline-derived CDR1 and CDR2 are SGHRS and YFSETQ. The CDR3 protein is CASSLGIPGVRTEAFF. The CDR3 DNA, read in part, is TGCGCCAGCAGCTTGGGGATACCAGGGGTGAGAACTGAA. Filled out from reference TRBV5-1 and TRBJ1-1, the complete variable domain reads KAGVTQTPRYLIKTRGQQVTLSCSPISGHRSVSWYQQTPGQGLQFLFEYFSETQRNKGNFPGRFSGRQFSNSRSEMNVSTLELGDSALYLCASSLGIPGVRTEAFFGQGTRLTVV.

About this clone itself: The read terminates 3 residues before the CDR3 end, so the remaining end is supplied by the germline J gene. The V gene is TRBV2, the J gene TRBJ1-1; 7 bases are a match to TRBD1. This CDR3 contains 14 residues. V trimming: 6 bases; J trimming: 0 bases; junction bases outside the gene matches: 4. The germline CDR1 and CDR2 sequences are SNHLY and FYNNEI. CDR3 amino acids: CASRPDRVNTEAFF. CDR3 DNA (partial): TGTGCCAGCAGACCAGACAGGGTGAACACTGAA.

A note on this clone: The read ends 3 residues early relative to the CDR3; the germline J gene fills the gap. V is TRBV7-9 and J is TRBJ1-2; tentatively, D is TRBD1 (6 bases). The germline CDR1 and CDR2 sequences are SEHNR and FQNEAQ (reference sequence). The germline V and J ends were trimmed by 2 bases and 7 bases, with 8 bases remaining between them. The CDR3 runs 12 residues. The covered CDR3 bases are TGTGCCAGCAGCTTAAGGGGGGGTGGC. Protein product: CASSLRGGG. The entire CDR3 sequence reads CASSLRGGGYTF. The variable domain in full, with the rest retrieved from reference TRBV7-9 and TRBJ1-2, is DTGVSQNPRHKITKRGQNVTFRCDPISEHNRLYWYRQTLGQGPEFLTYFQNEAQLEKSRLLSDRFSAERPKGSFSTLEIQRTEQGDSAMYLCASSLRGGGYTFGSGTRLTVV.

This clone showed up just a few times. From the germline J gene comes the end of the CDR3, since the read stops 3 residues before it. V usage is TRBV20-1 and J usage is TRBJ2-7; TRBD1 matches 7 bases. J lost 4 bases, V lost 5 bases, and 8 bases had no gene match. The germline V gene encodes CDR1 DFQATT and CDR2 SNEGSKA (reference sequence). This CDR3 has 13 residues. The CDR3 loop reads CSALHGTEYEQYF. The CDR3 bases that were read are TGCAGTGCTCTCCATGGGACAGAATACGAG.

This clone has only a few counts. With the read ending 3 residues before the CDR3 end, the germline J gene is used to fill in that end. The rearrangement links TRBV18 to TRBJ1-1; the D gene is possibly TRBD1 (6 bases). The CDR3 consists of 13 residues. From germline, CDR1 is KGHSH and CDR2 LQKENI. Trimming stripped 3 bases from V and 3 bases from J, with 8 bases between. The CDR3 sequence: CASSPRTDTEAFF. The CDR3 DNA, read in part, is TGTGCCAGCTCACCGAGGACAGACACTGAA.

There are a few counts of this clone. The CDR3 goes on 3 residues after the read ends, and that part is filled in from the germline J gene. The J gene is TRBJ2-7, the V gene TRBV7-2; 13 bases line up with TRBD2. The CDR3 loop spans 18 amino acids. V trimming: 0 bases; J trimming: 1 base; junction bases outside the gene matches: 6. Per germline, CDR1 SGHTA and CDR2 FQGNSA. The sequenced part of the CDR3 DNA is TGTGCCAGCAGCTTAGCGGTGACTAGCGGGGGGAGGTCCTACGAG. This encodes CASSLAVTSGGRSYE. The whole CDR3 reads CASSLAVTSGGRSYEQYF.